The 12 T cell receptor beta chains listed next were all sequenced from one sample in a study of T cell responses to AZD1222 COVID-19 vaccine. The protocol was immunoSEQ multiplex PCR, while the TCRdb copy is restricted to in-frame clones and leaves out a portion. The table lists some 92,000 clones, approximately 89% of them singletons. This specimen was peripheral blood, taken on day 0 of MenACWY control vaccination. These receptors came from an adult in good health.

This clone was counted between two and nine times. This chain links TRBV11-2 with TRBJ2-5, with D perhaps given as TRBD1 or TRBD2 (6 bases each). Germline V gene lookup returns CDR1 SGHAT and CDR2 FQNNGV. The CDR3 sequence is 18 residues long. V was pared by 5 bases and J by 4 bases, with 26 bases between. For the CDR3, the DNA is TGTGCCAGCAGCCCCGGCGAGGGGGGCGCGTGGTACGGAGAGACCCAGTACTTC. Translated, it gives CASSPGEGGAWYGETQYF.

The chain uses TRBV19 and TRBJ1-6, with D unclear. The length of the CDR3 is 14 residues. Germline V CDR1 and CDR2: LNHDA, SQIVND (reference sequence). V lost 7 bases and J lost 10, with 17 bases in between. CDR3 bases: TGTGCCAGTACCCTGAGCCCAATGGGCTCACCCCTCCACTTT. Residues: CASTLSPMGSPLHF.

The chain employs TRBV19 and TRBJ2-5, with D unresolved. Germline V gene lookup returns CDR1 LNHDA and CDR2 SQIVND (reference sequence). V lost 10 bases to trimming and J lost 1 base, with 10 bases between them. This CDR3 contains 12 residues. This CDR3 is CATRASQETQYF. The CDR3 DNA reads TGTGCCACAAGGGCTAGCCAAGAGACCCAGTACTTC.

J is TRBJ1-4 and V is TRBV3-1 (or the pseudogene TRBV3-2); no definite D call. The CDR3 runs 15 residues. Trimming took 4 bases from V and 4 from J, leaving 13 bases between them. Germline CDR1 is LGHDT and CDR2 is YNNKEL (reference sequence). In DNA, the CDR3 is TGTGCCAGCAGCCCCACCGGGGTGGGTAATGAAAAACTGTTTTTT. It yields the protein CASSPTGVGNEKLFF.

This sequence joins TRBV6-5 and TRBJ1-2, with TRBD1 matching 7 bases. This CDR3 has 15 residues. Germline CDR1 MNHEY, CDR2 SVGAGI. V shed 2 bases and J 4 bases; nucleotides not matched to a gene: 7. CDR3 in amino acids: CASSYGWAGGYGYTF. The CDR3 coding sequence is TGTGCCAGCAGTTACGGGTGGGCAGGGGGCTATGGCTACACCTTC.

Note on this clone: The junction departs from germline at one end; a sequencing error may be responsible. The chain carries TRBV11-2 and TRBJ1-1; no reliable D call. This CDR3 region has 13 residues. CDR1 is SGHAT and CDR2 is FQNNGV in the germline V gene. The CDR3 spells CTSKGGLNTEAFF. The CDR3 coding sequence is TGTACCAGCAAAGGCGGCTTGAACACTGAAGCTTTCTTT.

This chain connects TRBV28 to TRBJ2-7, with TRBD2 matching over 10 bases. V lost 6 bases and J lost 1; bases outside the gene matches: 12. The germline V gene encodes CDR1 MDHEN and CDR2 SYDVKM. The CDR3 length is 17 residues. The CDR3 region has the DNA TGTGCCAGCAGCCCCGACAGACGACTAGCGGGTTCCTACGAGCAGTACTTC. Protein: CASSPDRRLAGSYEQYF.

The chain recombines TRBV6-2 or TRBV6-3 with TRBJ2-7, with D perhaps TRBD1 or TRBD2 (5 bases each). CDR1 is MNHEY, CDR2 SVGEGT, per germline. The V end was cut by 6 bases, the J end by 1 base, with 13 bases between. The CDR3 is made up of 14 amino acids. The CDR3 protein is CASSSRDRSYEQYF. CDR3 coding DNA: TGTGCCAGCAGCAGCCGGGACCGATCCTACGAGCAGTACTTC.

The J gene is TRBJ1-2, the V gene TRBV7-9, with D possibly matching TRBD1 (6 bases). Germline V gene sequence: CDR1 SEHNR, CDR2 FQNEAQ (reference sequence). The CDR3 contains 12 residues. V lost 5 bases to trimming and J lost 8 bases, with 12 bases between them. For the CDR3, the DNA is TGTGCCAGCAGCCCCCAGGGGCGGGGCTACACCTTC. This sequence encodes CASSPQGRGYTF.

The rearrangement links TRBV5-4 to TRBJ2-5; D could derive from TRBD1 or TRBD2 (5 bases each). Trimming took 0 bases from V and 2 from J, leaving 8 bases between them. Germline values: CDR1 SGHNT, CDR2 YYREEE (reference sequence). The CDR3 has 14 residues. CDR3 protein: CASSLARGQETQYF. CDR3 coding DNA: TGTGCCAGCAGCTTGGCGAGGGGACAAGAGACCCAGTACTTC.

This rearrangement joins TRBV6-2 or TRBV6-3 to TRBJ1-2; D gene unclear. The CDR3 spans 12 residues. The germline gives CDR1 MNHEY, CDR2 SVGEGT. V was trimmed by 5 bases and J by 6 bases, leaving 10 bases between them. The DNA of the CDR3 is TGTGCCAGCAGTGACAAGTATGATGGCTACACCTTC. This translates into CASSDKYDGYTF.

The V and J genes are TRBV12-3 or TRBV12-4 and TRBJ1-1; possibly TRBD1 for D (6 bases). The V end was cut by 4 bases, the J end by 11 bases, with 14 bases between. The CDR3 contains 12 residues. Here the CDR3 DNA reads TGTGCCAGCAGTTCAACGGGGGGCTGGGCTTTCTTT. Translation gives CASSSTGGWAFF.